This is a list of T cell receptor beta chains from one sample in a study of T cell responses to AZD1222 COVID-19 vaccine. Profiled with immunoSEQ multiplex PCR; TCRdb holds only in-frame clones, not every one. The repertoire holds approximately 220,000 clones, roughly 91% seen once, with 0.95% to 1.1% in the top ten. The sequences come from peripheral blood, collected on day 0 of MenACWY control vaccination. These receptors came from an adult in good health. The CDR3 runs from the conserved cysteine through the conserved F or W. The order of the fields is V gene, J gene, D gene, clone size, CDR3 protein, CDR3 DNA. The D gene is left open where the match is weak. Expanded clones get a size class; other rows say once, few or many, or leave the size out.

V: TRBV4-1
J: TRBJ2-5
D: .
size: .
CDR3: CASSPGRGVLQETQYF
DNA: TGCGCCAGCAGCCCAGGGAGGGGGGTCCTCCAAGAGACCCAGTACTTC

V: TRBV30
J: TRBJ1-2
D: TRBD1
size: few
CDR3: CAGLDRATHGYTF
DNA: TGTGCCGGACTGGACAGGGCAACACATGGCTACACCTTC

V: TRBV28
J: TRBJ1-5
D: .
size: .
CDR3: CASSSPRLGGNQPQHF
DNA: TGTGCCAGCAGTTCCCCCCGTCTCGGGGGCAATCAGCCCCAGCATTTT

V: TRBV12-3/TRBV12-4
J: TRBJ1-2
D: .
size: .
CDR3: CASSLRANYGYTF
DNA: TGTGCCAGCAGTTTAAGGGCTAACTATGGCTACACCTTC

V: TRBV6-5
J: TRBJ1-3
D: .
size: .
CDR3: CASSYSGSGTGNTIYF
DNA: TGTGCCAGCAGTTACTCGGGGTCAGGGACCGGAAACACCATATATTTT

V: TRBV7-9
J: TRBJ2-7
D: TRBD2
size: .
CDR3: CASTAWTSKSYEQYF
DNA: TGTGCCAGCACGGCCTGGACTAGCAAGTCCTACGAGCAGTACTTC

V: TRBV2
J: TRBJ1-2
D: .
size: .
CDR3: CASSVTVEGYTF
DNA: TGTGCCAGCAGTGTCACTGTGGAGGGCTACACCTTC

V: TRBV25-1
J: TRBJ1-6
D: TRBD1
size: .
CDR3: CVRQGVGSPLHF
DNA: TGTGTAAGACAGGGGGTAGGTTCACCCCTCCACTTT

V: TRBV30
J: TRBJ1-2
D: TRBD1
size: .
CDR3: CAWSHRGYGYTF
DNA: TGTGCCTGGAGTCACAGGGGTTATGGCTACACCTTC

V: TRBV27
J: TRBJ2-7
D: TRBD2
size: .
CDR3: CASRAALGLAGGPAYF
DNA: TGTGCCAGCAGGGCCGCGTTGGGACTAGCGGGGGGGCCGGCGTACTTC

V: TRBV7-9
J: TRBJ1-6
D: TRBD1
size: .
CDR3: CASSTPGQGSPLHF
DNA: TGTGCCAGCAGCACTCCGGGACAGGGTTCACCCCTCCACTTT

V: TRBV6-1
J: TRBJ2-3
D: TRBD2
size: .
CDR3: CASSEGGGAPTDTQYF
DNA: TGTGCCAGCAGTGAAGGCGGGGGGGCCCCCACAGATACGCAGTATTTT

V: TRBV27
J: TRBJ1-3
D: .
size: .
CDR3: CASSLKGTGNTIYF
DNA: TGTGCCAGCAGTTTAAAGGGAACTGGAAACACCATATATTTT

V: TRBV5-4
J: TRBJ2-6
D: TRBD1
size: .
CDR3: CASSPGQGSGANVLTF
DNA: TGTGCCAGCAGCCCGGGACAGGGCTCTGGGGCCAACGTCCTGACTTTC

V: TRBV5-7
J: TRBJ1-1
D: TRBD1
size: .
CDR3: CASSLVREGDSNTEAFF
DNA: TGTGCCAGCAGCTTGGTGCGGGAGGGGGACAGTAACACTGAAGCTTTCTTT

V: TRBV7-2
J: TRBJ2-7
D: TRBD2
size: .
CDR3: CASSLVGQRGGPYPKQYF
DNA: TGTGCCAGCAGCTTAGTAGGACAGCGGGGGGGCCCATATCCCAAGCAGTACTTC

V: TRBV7-8
J: TRBJ1-2
D: .
size: .
CDR3: CASSLLRDTLVGYTF
DNA: TGTGCCAGCAGCTTACTCCGGGACACCCTTGTTGGCTACACCTTC

V: TRBV10-3
J: TRBJ1-4
D: .
size: .
CDR3: CAISDRAGEKLFF
DNA: TGTGCCATCAGTGACAGGGCAGGCGAAAAACTGTTTTTT

V: TRBV4-2
J: TRBJ2-5
D: .
size: once
CDR3: CASSQADGRGETQYF
DNA: TGTGCCAGCAGCCAGGCGGACGGACGAGGGGAGACCCAGTACTTC

V: TRBV7-9
J: TRBJ1-2
D: .
size: .
CDR3: CASSLEVAANYGYTF
DNA: TGTGCCAGCAGCCTAGAGGTAGCAGCTAACTATGGCTACACCTTC

V: TRBV4-1
J: TRBJ1-1
D: TRBD1
size: .
CDR3: CASSQWDRGSYSTEAFF
DNA: TGCGCCAGCAGCCAATGGGACAGGGGTAGTTATTCCACTGAAGCTTTCTTT

V: TRBV30
J: TRBJ1-3
D: TRBD1
size: .
CDR3: CAWAGTGAGNTIYF
DNA: TGTGCCTGGGCCGGGACAGGGGCTGGAAACACCATATATTTT

V: TRBV5-4
J: TRBJ1-5
D: .
size: .
CDR3: CASSLVPGANQPQHF
DNA: TGTGCCAGCAGCTTGGTGCCAGGGGCAAATCAGCCCCAGCATTTT

V: TRBV2
J: TRBJ2-5
D: .
size: .
CDR3: CASSVTGTFGETQYF
DNA: TGTGCCAGCAGTGTTACAGGGACCTTCGGAGAGACCCAGTACTTC

V: TRBV4-1
J: TRBJ1-2
D: TRBD1
size: .
CDR3: CASSRQWRGTGIDGYTF
DNA: TGCGCCAGCAGCCGTCAATGGCGTGGGACAGGGATTGACGGCTACACCTTC

V: TRBV7-2
J: TRBJ1-1
D: TRBD1
size: .
CDR3: CASSRVQGVTEAFF
DNA: TGTGCCAGCAGCCGGGTCCAGGGGGTCACTGAAGCTTTCTTT

V: TRBV30
J: TRBJ1-3
D: .
size: .
CDR3: CAWTGPSGNTIYF
DNA: TGTGCCTGGACCGGACCCTCTGGAAACACCATATATTTT

V: TRBV5-1
J: TRBJ2-2
D: TRBD1
size: .
CDR3: CASSRSDRPHTGELFF
DNA: TGCGCCAGCAGCAGGTCGGACAGGCCCCACACCGGGGAGCTGTTTTTT

V: TRBV18
J: TRBJ1-2
D: .
size: few
CDR3: CASSPASGDGYTF
DNA: TGTGCCAGCTCACCAGCGTCAGGGGATGGCTACACCTTC

V: TRBV10-1
J: TRBJ2-1
D: TRBD1
size: .
CDR3: CASSHMGQYNEQFF
DNA: TGCGCCAGCAGCCATATGGGACAGTACAATGAGCAGTTCTTC

V: TRBV6-1
J: TRBJ1-4
D: TRBD1
size: .
CDR3: CASSETGRYGKLFF
DNA: TGTGCCAGCAGTGAGACAGGGAGGTATGGAAAACTGTTTTTT

V: TRBV6-5
J: TRBJ1-4
D: TRBD1
size: .
CDR3: CASSPPGQDNEKLFF
DNA: TGTGCCAGCAGTCCACCGGGACAGGATAATGAAAAACTGTTTTTT

V: TRBV3-1/TRBV3-2
J: TRBJ2-1
D: TRBD2
size: .
CDR3: CASSPTSGNEQFF
DNA: TGTGCCAGCAGCCCGACTAGCGGGAATGAGCAGTTCTTC

V: TRBV19
J: TRBJ1-5
D: .
size: once
CDR3: CASSAGFNQPQHF
DNA: TGTGCCAGCTCCGCGGGTTTCAATCAGCCCCAGCATTTT

V: TRBV18
J: TRBJ1-5
D: TRBD1
size: .
CDR3: CASSPRQGNQPQHF
DNA: TGTGCCAGCTCACCCCGACAGGGAAACCAGCCCCAGCATTTT

V: TRBV28
J: TRBJ1-3
D: .
size: .
CDR3: CASTIPAGSGNTIYF
DNA: TGTGCCAGCACTATCCCAGCAGGATCCGGAAACACCATATATTTT

V: TRBV2
J: TRBJ1-1
D: .
size: .
CDR3: CASGQVTEAFF
DNA: TGTGCCAGCGGGCAGGTGACTGAAGCTTTCTTT

V: TRBV2
J: TRBJ1-5
D: TRBD1
size: .
CDR3: CASNRGEGNQPQHF
DNA: TGTGCCAGCAACAGGGGGGAAGGCAATCAGCCCCAGCATTTT

V: TRBV4-2
J: TRBJ2-5
D: .
size: .
CDR3: CASSQGARRGTRETQYF
DNA: TGTGCCAGCAGCCAAGGGGCTCGCCGGGGGACGAGAGAGACCCAGTACTTC

V: TRBV7-2
J: TRBJ2-7
D: .
size: .
CDR3: CASSQRSRGVLYEQYF
DNA: TGTGCCAGCAGCCAACGGTCTCGCGGGGTCCTTTACGAGCAGTACTTC

V: TRBV30
J: TRBJ1-3
D: .
size: .
CDR3: CAWNVHPYPSLGNTIYF
DNA: TGTGCCTGGAACGTACACCCCTACCCTTCTCTGGGAAACACCATATATTTT

V: TRBV3-1/TRBV3-2
J: TRBJ2-4
D: .
size: .
CDR3: CASSQDILYF
DNA: TGTGCCAGCAGCCAAGATATATTGTATTTC

V: TRBV5-4
J: TRBJ2-2
D: TRBD1
size: .
CDR3: CASSLEPGGTGELFF
DNA: TGTGCCAGCAGCTTGGAGCCAGGGGGCACCGGGGAGCTGTTTTTT

V: TRBV7-9
J: TRBJ1-1
D: TRBD1
size: .
CDR3: CASSPGQGSGTEAFF
DNA: TGTGCCAGCAGCCCCGGACAGGGGTCGGGCACTGAAGCTTTCTTT

V: TRBV10-2
J: TRBJ1-2
D: .
size: .
CDR3: CASRDSNYGYTF
DNA: TGCGCCAGCAGGGACTCCAACTATGGCTACACCTTC

V: TRBV19
J: TRBJ1-2
D: TRBD1
size: .
CDR3: CASSMVDRASYGYTF
DNA: TGTGCCAGTAGTATGGTCGACAGGGCCTCCTATGGCTACACCTTC

V: TRBV10-3
J: TRBJ1-5
D: TRBD1
size: .
CDR3: CAISDQGGGQPQHF
DNA: TGTGCCATCAGTGATCAGGGGGGCGGTCAGCCCCAGCATTTT

V: TRBV5-4
J: TRBJ1-2
D: .
size: .
CDR3: CASSLAEGYTF
DNA: TGTGCCAGCAGCTTGGCCGAGGGCTACACCTTC

V: TRBV28
J: TRBJ1-1
D: .
size: .
CDR3: CASSLGGGNTEAFF
DNA: TGTGCCAGCAGTTTAGGAGGGGGGAACACTGAAGCTTTCTTT